This entry features one TCR beta chain sequence. These data come from a study of shared clonotypes between healthy human individuals. Trimming took 5 bases from V and 4 from J, leaving 11 bases between them. CDR1 and CDR2 (germline): SQVTM, ANQGSEA. The CDR3 loop spans 13 amino acids. The method was immunoSEQ multiplex PCR; TCRdb's version includes in-frame clones alone and lacks a portion of them. The table records around 690,000 clones, about nine tenths of them present only once. The chain joins TRBV29-1 to TRBJ2-2; a weak D match, TRBD2 (5 bases). The sample taken for sequencing was memory CD8+ T cells from PBMCs. Subset of the sample: CD45RO+ cells pooled with CCR7-negative TemRA cells. The TCR comes from a man in his late teens or twenties in good health. Some clones in this sample may be carry-over from other donors' samples. In DNA form, the CDR3 reads TGCAGCGTTCCTCAAGCGGCCACCGGGGAGCTGTTTTTT. Amino acids: CSVPQAATGELFF.